The 25 T cell receptor beta chains reported below all come from one sample, sequenced in a study of Graves' ophthalmopathy and Graves' hyperthyroidism. The authors amplified TCR beta CDR3 regions, and they did so from RNA transcripts for repertoire sequencing. First-round RT-PCR relied on HTBI primers, and a second-round multiplex PCR came next. TCRdb recomputed calls from the multiplex PCR reads with MiXCR, one row per CDR3 protein. Among roughly 1.1 million distinct CDR3 sequences listed, 36% were seen once. Material for sequencing was peripheral blood or thyroid tissue (not recorded which). All receptors derive from an adult man with Graves' hyperthyroidism.

This clonotype showed up many times. The V gene is TRBV6-5, the J gene TRBJ1-5; TRBD1 is a possible D gene (6 bases). V shed 5 bases and J shed 5 bases, with 13 bases lying between them. Germline V gives CDR1 MNHEY, CDR2 SVGAGI. This CDR3 has 14 amino acids. Here the CDR3 reads CASSHRVSDQPQHF. CDR3 coding DNA: TGTGCCAGCAGTCACAGGGTCAGCGATCAGCCCCAGCATTTT.

The chain joins TRBV10-3 to TRBJ1-1; no reliable D call. Germline V gives CDR1 ENHRY, CDR2 SYGVKD. The CDR3 is 11 residues long. The ends were cut back, 7 bases at V and 1 base at J, with 4 bases in the middle. For the CDR3, the DNA is TGTGCCATCACAAGGAACACTGAAGCTTTCTTT. Protein product: CAITRNTEAFF.

The chain carries TRBV10-3 and TRBJ2-2, with D possibly being TRBD1 (6 bases). With 4 bases removed from V and 2 bases from J, the gap between germline ends came to 14 bases. This CDR3 contains 16 residues. Germline V gene data show CDR1 as ENHRY and CDR2 as SYGVKD. The CDR3 region has the DNA TGTGCCATCAGTGCAGGACAGCTGGATAACACCGGGGAGCTGTTTTTT. Its protein is CAISAGQLDNTGELFF.

The CDR3 DNA sequence: TGTGCCTCAGAACGAGGGACCTCTGCCGGGGAGCTGTTTTTT. It yields the protein CASERGTSAGELFF. The V call is TRBV10-3, the J call TRBJ2-2, with D perhaps being TRBD1 or TRBD2 (5 bases each). CDR3 length: 14 amino acids. CDR1 is ENHRY, CDR2 SYGVKD, per germline. The V end was cut by 11 bases, the J end by 6 bases, with 19 bases between.

With regard to this clonotype: Its ends do not fully match the called genes, so a read error is possible. The V gene is TRBV29-1, the J gene TRBJ1-2; perhaps TRBD1 as D (5 bases). The CDR3 length is 12 residues. CDR1 and CDR2 from the germline V gene are SQVTM and ANQGSEA. This CDR3 is CSVEARDHGYTF. CDR3 nucleotide sequence: TGCAGCGTAGAAGCCAGGGACCATGGCTACACCTTC. Full variable domain (rest looked up from reference TRBV29-1 and TRBJ1-2): SAVISQKPSRDICQRGTSLTIQCQVDSQVTMMFWYRQQPGQSLTLIATANQGSEATYESGFVIDKFPISRPNLTFSTLTVSNMSPEDSSIYLCSVEARDHGYTFGSGTRLTVV.

The rearrangement uses TRBV5-5 and TRBJ2-6; unclear D gene. CDR3 length: 16 residues. The V end lost 0 bases, the J end lost 3 bases, and 10 bases lay between the germline ends. Germline assignment: CDR1 SGHKS and CDR2 YYEKEE (reference sequence). The CDR3 loop reads CASSLALFGGANVLTF. The CDR3 DNA reads as TGTGCCAGCAGCTTGGCCTTATTTGGTGGGGCCAACGTCCTGACTTTC.

The V gene is TRBV12-3 or TRBV12-4, the J gene TRBJ2-3, with D possibly matching TRBD1 (5 bases). V was pared by 7 bases and J by 6 bases, with 11 bases between. The CDR3 extends over 12 amino acids. CDR3 residues: CASKGLNDTQYF. CDR3 DNA sequence: TGTGCCAGCAAGGGGTTGAACGATACGCAGTATTTT.

The chain recombines TRBV28 with TRBJ2-2; TRBD1 matches 7 bases. The length of the CDR3 is 19 residues. J was trimmed by 4 bases and V by 6 bases; bases with no gene match: 20. Germline CDR1 reads MDHEN; CDR2 reads SYDVKM. CDR3 protein: CASSPGTGVIRLVTGELFF. CDR3 bases: TGTGCCAGCAGCCCGGGCACAGGGGTTATTCGATTGGTCACCGGGGAGCTGTTTTTT.

This clonotype was observed at least ten times. The V gene is TRBV29-1, the J gene TRBJ1-2; 10 bases map to TRBD1. There are 15 residues in the CDR3. CDR1 SQVTM and CDR2 ANQGSEA come from the germline V gene. Trimming removed 4 bases from V and 3 bases from J; junction bases left unmatched: 8. Written as DNA, the CDR3 is TGCAGCGTTGCGGCCGGGACAGGGGCTTACTATGGCTACACCTTC. Translating gives CSVAAGTGAYYGYTF.

The gene calls are TRBV28 and TRBJ2-5; no firm D call. Germline-derived CDR1 and CDR2 are MDHEN and SYDVKM. The CDR3 is 14 residues long. V lost 3 bases, J lost 3 bases, and 11 bases lay in between. CDR3 amino acids: CASSLPLREETQYF. DNA for the CDR3: TGTGCCAGCAGTTTGCCGCTGAGAGAAGAGACCCAGTACTTC.

This clonotype has just a few counts. The chain carries TRBV20-1 and TRBJ2-5, with unresolved D. V was trimmed by 2 bases and J by 5 bases, leaving 3 bases between them. CDR3 length equals 10 residues. Germline V gene data show CDR1 as DFQATT and CDR2 as SNEGSKA (reference sequence). DNA of the CDR3: TGCAGTGCTAGACTGGAGACCCAGTACTTC. It encodes CSARLETQYF.

The chain combines TRBV7-2 with TRBJ2-7; 9 bases map to TRBD2. The germline gives CDR1 SGHTA, CDR2 FQGNSA. This CDR3 contains 15 residues. V was clipped by 5 bases and J by 7 bases; unmatched bases: 12. For the CDR3, the DNA is TGTGCCAGCAGCACCGGGGCAGCGGGAGGAAGGGAGCAGTACTTC. Protein product: CASSTGAAGGREQYF.

This clonotype came up a few times. This rearrangement joins TRBV6-5 to TRBJ1-1, with no clear D. The ends were cut back, 0 bases at V and 1 base at J, with 6 bases in the middle. This CDR3 is built from 14 residues. From germline, CDR1 is MNHEY and CDR2 SVGAGI. The CDR3 here is CASSYSSRNTEAFF. In DNA, the CDR3 is TGTGCCAGCAGTTACTCGTCAAGGAACACTGAAGCTTTCTTT.

This clonotype was detected a few times. The J gene is TRBJ1-2, the V gene TRBV15; D gene uncertain. The CDR3 covers 15 residues. In germline, CDR1 is LNHNV, CDR2 YYDKDF (reference sequence). The V end lost 1 base, the J end lost 6 bases, and 15 bases lay between the germline ends. The CDR3 bases are TGTGCCACCAGCAGAGCGGGCAGGAACTTTAATGGCTACACCTTC. Translating it yields CATSRAGRNFNGYTF.

Comments on this clonotype: The junction departs from germline at one end; a sequencing error may be responsible. The rearrangement joins TRBV7-9 to TRBJ2-6; 7 bases are shared with TRBD1. The CDR3 sequence is 14 residues long. Germline loops: CDR1 SEHNR, CDR2 FQNEAQ (reference sequence). CDR3 in amino acids: CASSLDSGGNVLTF. DNA for the CDR3: TGTGCCAGCAGCTTAGACTCAGGGGGCAACGTCCTGACTTTC.

This clonotype was counted at least ten times. The V gene is TRBV10-3, the J gene TRBJ1-1, with a weak D call TRBD1 (6 bases). CDR1 ENHRY and CDR2 SYGVKD come from the germline V gene. Trimming took 3 bases from V and 4 from J, leaving 9 bases between them. The CDR3 has 13 amino acids. CDR3 residues: CAISDPGVTEAFF. The CDR3 nucleotides are TGTGCCATCAGTGACCCAGGGGTCACTGAAGCTTTCTTT.

The table lists this clonotype with many counts. V usage is TRBV7-9 and J usage is TRBJ1-4; 9 bases agree with TRBD1. J lost 7 bases, V lost 5 bases, and 8 bases had no gene match. CDR3 length: 15 residues. CDR1 is SEHNR, CDR2 FQNEAQ, per germline (reference sequence). Written as DNA, the CDR3 is TGTGCCAGCAGCGAGGGGACAGGGTCGGTTGAAAAACTGTTTTTT. It codes for CASSEGTGSVEKLFF.

The rearrangement joins TRBV6-2 or TRBV6-3 to TRBJ2-5; D gene unclear. Germline CDR1 MNHEY, CDR2 SVGEGT. Trimming stripped 1 base from V and 4 bases from J, with 7 bases between. This CDR3 region has 13 residues. The DNA for the CDR3 is TGTGCCAGCAGTTACTACCCCGGAGAGACCCAGTACTTC. This codes for CASSYYPGETQYF.

The J gene is TRBJ1-2, the V gene TRBV12-3 or TRBV12-4; D is ambiguous. V was clipped by 6 bases and J by 8 bases, with 19 bases between them. This CDR3 comprises 14 residues. The CDR3 DNA follows: TGTGCCAGCAGCCCAGATTCACAGATTGGGGGCTACACCTTC. Amino acids: CASSPDSQIGGYTF.

This clonotype was detected a few times. The chain is built from TRBV27 and TRBJ1-6; 8 bases line up with TRBD1. Trimming took 6 bases from V and 6 from J; bases not matched to a gene: 7. CDR3 length: 15 amino acids. Germline V gene data show CDR1 as MNHEY and CDR2 as SMNVEV (reference sequence). CDR3 in amino acids: CASRPGTGANSPLHF. CDR3 DNA: TGTGCCAGCAGACCCGGGACAGGAGCTAATTCACCCCTCCACTTT.

The chain is built from TRBV2 and TRBJ1-1; D perhaps matches TRBD1 (6 bases). Germline assignment: CDR1 SNHLY and CDR2 FYNNEI. V lost 6 bases, J lost 4 bases, and 12 bases lay in between. This CDR3 contains 13 residues. CDR3 residues: CASSAGAGTEAFF. CDR3 sequence (DNA): TGTGCCAGCAGCGCAGGGGCGGGCACTGAAGCTTTCTTT.

V gene TRBV10-3 combines with J gene TRBJ2-7, with D perhaps assigned TRBD1 or TRBD2 (5 bases each). Germline CDR1 reads ENHRY; CDR2 reads SYGVKD. There are 17 residues in the CDR3. V lost 11 bases, J lost 6 bases, and 32 bases lay in between. CDR3 sequence: CAWSGRRGGRKGIEQYF. As DNA, the CDR3 is TGTGCCTGGAGTGGACGACGCGGAGGACGCAAGGGGATCGAGCAGTACTTC.

This clonotype has at least ten counts. The V and J genes are TRBV19 and TRBJ1-1; TRBD1 matches 9 bases. The CDR3 contains 17 residues. The V gene end was trimmed by 1 base and the J gene end by 1 base; junction bases not matched to a gene: 7. Germline V CDR1 and CDR2: LNHDA, SQIVND (reference sequence). CDR3 DNA sequence: TGTGCCAGTAGTATAGGGACAGGGGTCTTGGAGAACACTGAAGCTTTCTTT. It is translated as CASSIGTGVLENTEAFF.

The gene calls are TRBV24-1 and TRBJ1-2; TRBD1 might be the D (5 bases). Looked up from germline, CDR1 is KGHDR and CDR2 is SFDVKD. The CDR3 runs 15 residues. V was clipped by 3 bases and J by 3 bases, with 13 bases between them. CDR3 loop: CATSDRGSWDYGYTF. Here the CDR3 DNA reads TGTGCCACCAGTGATCGGGGGTCATGGGACTATGGCTACACCTTC.

The gene calls are TRBV15 and TRBJ1-2, with a weak D call TRBD1 (6 bases). Germline lookup yields CDR1 LNHNV and CDR2 YYDKDF (reference sequence). Trimming shortened V by 5 bases and J by 8 bases, and 12 bases separated the two germline ends. This CDR3 spans 12 amino acids. The CDR3 here is CATSGRGYGYTF. The CDR3 nucleotides read TGTGCCACCAGCGGCAGGGGTTACGGCTACACCTTC.